This T cell receptor beta chain was identified in a study of tumor-infiltrating lymphocytes in primary liver carcinoma. Study at large: Subjects consisted of male and female patients aged 30 to 69 years.

A constant-region primer primed TCR beta cDNA synthesis from 400 to 550 ng of total RNA. Three nested multiplex PCR rounds of slightly modified ARM-PCR generated TCR beta libraries. The first two PCR rounds, around 10 cycles each, used TRBV1-TRBV30 forward primers and a C-beta reverse primer. TCRdb re-derived calls from the multiplex PCR reads in MiXCR, one entry per CDR3 protein. In the table there are 330,000 or so distinct CDR3 sequences, around 60% of which are singletons. The CDR3 runs 15 residues. Germline V gene sequence: CDR1 SGHNT, CDR2 YYREEE (reference sequence). The J segment lost 2 bases and the V segment lost 0 bases, leaving 3 bases of the junction unmatched. The researchers obtained blood RNA from unsorted whole blood and also extracted germline DNA. They drew approximately 3.8 milliliters of peripheral blood before surgery.

The chain joins TRBV5-4 to TRBJ1-1; TRBD1 agrees at 8 bases. The sequenced sample consisted of peripheral blood. The source is a man aged 40-49 years with primary liver carcinoma and hepatitis B virus infection. The CDR3 is CASSLVGQGNTEAFF. The CDR3 coding sequence is TGTGCCAGCAGCTTGGTTGGACAGGGCAACACTGAAGCTTTCTTT.